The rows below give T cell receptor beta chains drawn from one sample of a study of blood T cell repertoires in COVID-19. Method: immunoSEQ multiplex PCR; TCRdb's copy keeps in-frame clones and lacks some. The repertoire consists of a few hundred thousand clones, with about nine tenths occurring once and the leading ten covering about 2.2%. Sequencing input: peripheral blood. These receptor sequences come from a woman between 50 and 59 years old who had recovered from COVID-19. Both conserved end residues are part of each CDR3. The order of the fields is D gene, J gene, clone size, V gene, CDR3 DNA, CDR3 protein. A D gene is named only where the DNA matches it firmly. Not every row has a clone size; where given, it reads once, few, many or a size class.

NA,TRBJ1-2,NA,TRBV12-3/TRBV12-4,TGTGCCAGCACCACTAGCCCGGGGGATGGCTACACCTTC,CASTTSPGDGYTF
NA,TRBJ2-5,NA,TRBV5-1,TGCGCCAGCACCCCCACGGGACAAGAGACCCAGTACTTC,CASTPTGQETQYF
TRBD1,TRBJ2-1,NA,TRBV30,TGTGCCTGTAAACCCGGGACAGCGAGTTACAATGAGCAGTTCTTC,CACKPGTASYNEQFF
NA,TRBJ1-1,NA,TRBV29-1,TGCAGCGCACTATCTCGGGGTAGTAACACTGAAGCTTTCTTT,CSALSRGSNTEAFF
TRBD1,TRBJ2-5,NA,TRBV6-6,TGTGCCAGCAGTAACAGGGGGCTAGAGACCCAGTACTTC,CASSNRGLETQYF
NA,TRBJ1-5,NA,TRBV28,TGTGCCAGCAGTTGGGGGGGGATTGGCAATCAGCCCCAGCATTTT,CASSWGGIGNQPQHF
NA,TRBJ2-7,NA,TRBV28,TGTGCCAGCAGAGGACATAGGGAGCAGTACTTC,CASRGHREQYF
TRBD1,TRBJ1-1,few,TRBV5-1,TGCGCCAGCAGCTCCGGGACAGGTGATCTGAACACTGAAGCTTTCTTT,CASSSGTGDLNTEAFF
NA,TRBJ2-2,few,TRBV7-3,TGTGCCTCACGGGGGACAGCGAACACCGGGGAGCTGTTTTTT,CASRGTANTGELFF
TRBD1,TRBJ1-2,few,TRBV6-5,TGTGCCAGCAGGAAAGAGATTACAGGGGACTATGGCTACACCTTC,CASRKEITGDYGYTF
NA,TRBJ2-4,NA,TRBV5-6,TGTGCCAGCAGCTCTGTGACAGAAGCCAAAAACATTCAGTACTTC,CASSSVTEAKNIQYF
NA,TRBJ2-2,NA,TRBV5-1,TGCGCCAGCAGCTTGGAACAGGGCCGGAGGACCGGGGAGCTGTTTTTT,CASSLEQGRRTGELFF
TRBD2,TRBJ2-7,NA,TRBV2,TGTGCCAGCCATCCAACTAGCGGGAGGAGCGAGCAGTACTTC,CASHPTSGRSEQYF
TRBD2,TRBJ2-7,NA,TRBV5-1,TGCGCCAGCAGCCTGTACATAGCGGGAGACTCCTACGAGCAGTACTTC,CASSLYIAGDSYEQYF
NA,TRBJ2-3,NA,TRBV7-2,TGTGCCAGCAGCTCCCCCGGATCGCGGCGGCAGGTAGCGACAGATACGCAGTATTTT,CASSSPGSRRQVATDTQYF
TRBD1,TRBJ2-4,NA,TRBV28,TGTGCCAGCAGTTCGAATTCCGGGACAGAAACACTAGCCAAAAACATTCAGTACTTC,CASSSNSGTETLAKNIQYF
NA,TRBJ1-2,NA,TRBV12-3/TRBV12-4,TGTGCCAGCAGTTTAGGGGGCGAATATGGCTACACCTTC,CASSLGGEYGYTF
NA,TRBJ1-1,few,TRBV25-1,TGTGCCAGCAGTCCCCCCAGGGTTTTGAACACTGAAGCTTTCTTT,CASSPPRVLNTEAFF
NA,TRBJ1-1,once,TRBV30,TGTGCCTGGAATCCGGGGAGGAACACTGAAGCTTTCTTT,CAWNPGRNTEAFF
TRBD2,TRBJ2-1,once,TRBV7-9,TGTGCCAGCATACCAGCGGGAGTCCCAATGAGGCAGTTCTTC,CASIPAGVPMRQFF
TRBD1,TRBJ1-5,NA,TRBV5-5,TGTGCCAGCAGTGCGACAGGGGGCTCGCAGCCCCAGCATTTT,CASSATGGSQPQHF